This TCR beta chain was retrieved from a study of beta chain features in type 1 diabetes (dated by TCRdb to 2016 to 2019). Turning to the overall study: Mean age, gender distribution, total cell number and subset yield were not different between patients and healthy donors. A total of 85 million to 140 million sorted cells were examined across all samples, and the number of cells per subset was strongly correlated with RNA yield. Naive and central memory subsets were obtained from all 30 or so donors, but regulatory and stem cell-like memory subsets were isolated from only 8 patients and roughly 8 healthy donors. In the study, recently diagnosed type 1 diabetes patients and matched healthy donors were compared on the TCRB repertoires of their sorted circulating CD4+ T cell subsets. The paper as a whole reports these results and caveats: The naive, central memory and regulatory TCRB repertoires appeared to resemble one another more closely among patients than among healthy donors. In all four CD4+ subsets, TCRB CDR3 length was moderately but significantly shorter in type 1 diabetes patients. Sequencing cDNA rather than genomic DNA could over-represent highly expressing activated cells, although activation and CD3 levels did not differ between groups. Patients with type 1 diabetes made fewer insertions and deleted more nucleotides at VDJ recombination sites, implying thymic rearrangement abnormalities. Because small numbers of individuals were included in the HLA sub-analyses, any influence of HLA type on TCRB rearrangement was left unresolved. Shorter templates might have been favored by PCR, but patient and control samples were amplified and corrected together, so both groups would have been affected equally by any skew.

Each donor gave one peripheral blood draw, approximately 110 mL on average, collected into heparinised tubes. A BD FACSAria II and a panel including CD45RO, CCR7, CD25, CD127, CD95 and CD27 were used to sort naive, central memory, regulatory and stem cell-like memory CD4+ T cells. A purity above 95% was achieved for all sorted populations. PBMCs were separated immediately by Lymphoprep density gradient centrifugation and were stained directly, without being cultured. So that batch effects would be minimized, each experiment stained and sorted samples in pairs, pairing one healthy donor with one patient. The High Capacity cDNA Reverse Transcription Kit was used to reverse transcribe all of the isolated RNA, meaning that expressed TCRB transcripts were what got sequenced. Deep immunoSEQ sequencing was performed on naive, central memory and regulatory T cell samples, with an average of roughly 3.3 million total reads per sample. Sorted cells were lysed in RLT buffer, and RNA was extracted using DNase-treated RNeasy Micro or Mini kits according to cell number. To prevent cross-contamination, every cell subset was processed on its own, while patient and healthy donor samples were processed together. Using the immunoSEQ multiplex PCR, TCRB sequences were amplified from cDNA into 87-bp fragments spanning the CDR3 region. Amplicons were sequenced on the Illumina HiSeq platform. The paper's processing steps were these. Synthetic template baselines were used to correct PCR bias computationally, reads within Hamming distance 2 were collapsed, and singletons that could not be merged were discarded. Reads were aligned against IMGT to assign V, D and J genes, CDR3 length and insertions or deletions at six rearrangement sites. Within each subset, clonotype counts were normalized to sorted cell number, and only after that were true diversity and Gini coefficients computed with the tcR R package. Repertoire sharing was quantified using the overlap coefficient calculated on TCRB nucleotide sequences. Out-of-frame TCRB sequences from naive cells were analyzed to stand in for the pre-selection repertoire. In its TCRdb copy, this immuneACCESS table keeps in-frame sequences only and misses some clones. Where compared with another copy, unresolved V genes explain less than half of these, and the others have no known cause. For V, J and clone size, that table is used; D and trimming come from the DNA. The sample table shows under 450,000 clones, and more than 13% are seen once. The ten largest clones take up about 0.019% of the sample.

Looking up the germline V gene yields CDR1 KGHSH and CDR2 LQKENI. The V end gives up 3 bases and the J end 15 bases, leaving 6 bases in the junction not matched to a gene. The CDR3 runs 12 amino acids, cysteine and phenylalanine included. Solely the CDR3 DNA is kept, with 36 bases framed from the first base. This clone was seen more than once but under ten times. The antigen it binds to is not known. The record has no base qualities; no much larger clone is one base away. The source material was naive CD4+ T cells from blood. Sample cell subset or site, as interpreted from the label and publication: true naive CD4+ T cells. The rearrangement joined TRBV18 to TRBJ2-1; 9 junctional bases match TRBD1. This TCR was sampled from a woman aged 18-29 years in good health. The DNA sequence is TGTGCCAGCTCACCGGGACAGGGAGGTATGTTCTTC. The translation is CASSPGQGGMFF.